Listed below are T cell receptor beta chains from one sample, sequenced in a study of shared clonotypes between healthy human individuals. Repertoires were generated with immunoSEQ multiplex PCR, while TCRdb's copy carries only in-frame clones and drops some. Among roughly 2.5 million clones listed, around nine tenths were seen once. The sequenced sample was naive CD4+ T cells sorted from blood. These receptors were collected from a man aged 18 to 29 in good health. CDR3s include the opening cysteine and the closing phenylalanine or tryptophan. The D gene is left open where the match is weak. Clone size, where shown, is once, few, many, or a class for clones that have expanded.

v_gene,j_gene,len,d_gene,abundance,CDR3nt,CDR3aa
TRBV18,TRBJ2-3,15,-,-,TGTGCCAGCTCACCTACACGACTCCCCACAGATACGCAGTATTTT,CASSPTRLPTDTQYF
TRBV10-3,TRBJ2-3,12,-,-,TGTGCCATCAGCGATGGGACAGATACGCAGTATTTT,CAISDGTDTQYF
TRBV7-2,TRBJ2-3,14,-,-,TGTGCCAGCAGCGTAGTTGGCCTCACAGATACGCAGTATTTT,CASSVVGLTDTQYF
TRBV10-3,TRBJ2-3,16,TRBD2,-,TGTGCCATCAGTAAGAACGGTCTAGCGGGAGCAGATACGCAGTATTTT,CAISKNGLAGADTQYF
TRBV7-2,TRBJ2-5,14,-,once,TGTGCCAGCAGCGGAGGGACTTGGGAAGAGACCCAGTACTTC,CASSGGTWEETQYF
TRBV6-1,TRBJ1-5,14,-,-,TGTGCCAGCAGTGATCGGACATCGGCCCGGCCCCAGCATTTT,CASSDRTSARPQHF
TRBV10-3,TRBJ2-3,15,-,-,TGTGCCATCAGTGACGGCAGGGCTCTCACAGATACGCAGTATTTT,CAISDGRALTDTQYF
TRBV5-1,TRBJ2-5,14,-,-,TGCGCCAGCAGCTTATTGGACACGAGGGAGACCCAGTACTTC,CASSLLDTRETQYF
TRBV6-1,TRBJ1-2,11,-,-,TGTGCCAGCAGCCCACAATATGGCTACACCTTC,CASSPQYGYTF
TRBV18,TRBJ1-3,16,-,once,TGTGCCAGCTCACCGCCCTTAAAGGGCTCTGGAAACACCATATATTTT,CASSPPLKGSGNTIYF
TRBV6-1,TRBJ2-5,13,-,-,TGTGCCAGCAGTTGGACAGAACAAGAGACCCAGTACTTC,CASSWTEQETQYF
TRBV10-3,TRBJ1-2,13,TRBD1,-,TGTGCCTTTCAACAGGGGGCTGGGGATGGCTACACCTTC,CAFQQGAGDGYTF
TRBV10-3,TRBJ1-3,13,-,-,TGTGCCATCAGTGGGGGTCCTGGAAACACCATATATTTT,CAISGGPGNTIYF
TRBV29-1,TRBJ2-2,16,TRBD1,once,TGCAGCGTTGATTCTTGGACAGGGGGCAAGACCGGGGAGCTGTTTTTT,CSVDSWTGGKTGELFF
TRBV5-1,TRBJ1-1,14,-,-,TGCGCCAGCAGTCCCACCCTTGGAAACACTGAAGCTTTCTTT,CASSPTLGNTEAFF
TRBV5-4,TRBJ2-2,17,TRBD2,-,TGTGCCAGCAGCTTGGCGCCTAGCGGGAGGCGGGCCGGGGAGCTGTTTTTT,CASSLAPSGRRAGELFF
TRBV6-1,TRBJ1-5,12,-,once,TGTGCCAGTAACCAGGGTCCTCAGCCCCAGCATTTT,CASNQGPQPQHF
TRBV5-4,TRBJ2-2,18,TRBD1,-,TGTGCCAGCAGCTTGGGCCTCCGGGACAGGGGGCGTAGCGGGGAGCTGTTTTTT,CASSLGLRDRGRSGELFF
TRBV6-5,TRBJ2-3,15,-,-,TGTGCCAGCAGTTACGGTACGGGAGGCACAGATACGCAGTATTTT,CASSYGTGGTDTQYF
TRBV18,TRBJ1-2,19,-,once,TGTGCCAGCTCACCAGGCCAGGGTGGAGTGGGGAGAATTAACTATGGCTACACCTTC,CASSPGQGGVGRINYGYTF
TRBV5-1,TRBJ2-2,15,-,-,TGCGCCAGCAGCCCTATCGGGAGAAACACCGGGGAGCTGTTTTTT,CASSPIGRNTGELFF
TRBV6-1,TRBJ1-2,14,-,-,TGTGCCAGCAGTGAAGGGGGGGGTAGCTATGGCTACACCTTC,CASSEGGGSYGYTF
TRBV5-4,TRBJ1-1,16,-,-,TGTGCCAGCAGCTTGGATCCCGAGAGGGGTGGTTCTGAAGCTTTCTTT,CASSLDPERGGSEAFF
TRBV12-1,TRBJ2-1,19,-,few,TGTGCCAGCAGCACAAGACTAGCGGGGGGCCTTAGCTCCTACAATGAGCAGTTCTTC,CASSTRLAGGLSSYNEQFF
TRBV19,TRBJ1-3,12,-,-,TGTGCCAGTAGGGACGCCCAGGTACCCATATATTTT,CASRDAQVPIYF
TRBV5-1,TRBJ2-7,15,TRBD1,-,TGCGCCAGCAGCCCATCGGGACAGGGGGCCAACGAGCAGTACTTC,CASSPSGQGANEQYF
TRBV19,TRBJ2-7,16,-,once,TGTGCCAGTAAACCGACCGGAAGCAGGGTCGGCTACGAGCAGTACTTC,CASKPTGSRVGYEQYF
TRBV12-2,TRBJ1-1,15,-,-,TGTGCAAGTCGACCGGAAGGGGAACTGAACACTGAAGCTTTCTTT,CASRPEGELNTEAFF
TRBV10-2,TRBJ2-7,13,TRBD2,-,TGCGCCAGCGTCTCCGGGACTAGCGGCGAGCAGTACTTC,CASVSGTSGEQYF
TRBV7-2,TRBJ2-2,15,TRBD2,-,TGTGCCAGCAGCTTAGGCCACGGGGGGACCGGGGAGCTGTTTTTT,CASSLGHGGTGELFF
TRBV7-2,TRBJ2-2,15,-,-,TGTGCCAGCAGCTTAGGCCAGGGTAGCACCGGGGAGCTGTTTTTT,CASSLGQGSTGELFF
TRBV4-2,TRBJ1-1,16,-,few,TGTGCCAGCAGCCATTACTGGGCCTATGAAGACACTGAAGCTTTCTTT,CASSHYWAYEDTEAFF